These 23 T cell receptor beta chains were all obtained from the same sample, sequenced in a study of cytomegalovirus exposure and HLA in healthy donors. Assay: immunoSEQ multiplex PCR; the TCRdb copy retains only in-frame clones and omits some. The sample consists of approximately 270,000 clones, about 88% of them appearing once. The specimen was PBMCs. The receptors were sampled from a man between 18 and 35 years old in good health and CMV-seropositive.

This sequence joins TRBV15 and TRBJ1-2, with 9 positions matching TRBD1. Germline V gene lookup returns CDR1 LNHNV and CDR2 YYDKDF (reference sequence). The CDR3 is made up of 15 amino acids. After removal of 0 bases from V and 8 bases from J, the junction contained 7 bases not matched to a gene. The CDR3 DNA reads as TGTGCCACCAGCAGAGATATCCGGACAGGGGAAGGCTACACCTTC. It specifies CATSRDIRTGEGYTF.

The V gene is TRBV7-9, the J gene TRBJ2-7; D is perhaps TRBD1 or TRBD2 (5 bases each). Trimming stripped 5 bases from V and 1 base from J, with 12 bases between. The CDR3 is 14 amino acids. CDR1 and CDR2 from the germline V gene are SEHNR and FQNEAQ (reference sequence). For the CDR3, the DNA is TGTGCCAGCAGCACCGAGGGGTTTTCCTACGAGCAGTACTTC. This sequence encodes CASSTEGFSYEQYF.

V usage is TRBV18 and J usage is TRBJ2-3; a weak D match, TRBD2 (5 bases). CDR3 size: 15 residues. The V end was cut by 2 bases, the J end by 0 bases, with 9 bases between. The germline CDR1 and CDR2 sequences are KGHSH and LQKENI. The CDR3 DNA reads as TGTGCCAGCTCACCAGCGGGTAGCAGCACAGATACGCAGTATTTT. This encodes CASSPAGSSTDTQYF.

This chain uses TRBV5-6 with TRBJ1-4, with D maybe TRBD1 (5 bases). The CDR3 is made up of 16 amino acids. Germline values: CDR1 SGHDT, CDR2 YYEEEE. V was pared by 4 bases and J by 0 bases, with 13 bases between. The CDR3 DNA reads as TGTGCCAGCAGCGGGGCGACTGAGGCAACTAATGAAAAACTGTTTTTT. Translated: CASSGATEATNEKLFF. Complete variable domain (other parts from reference TRBV5-6 and TRBJ1-4): DAGVTQSPTHLIKTRGQQVTLRCSPKSGHDTVSWYQQALGQGPQFIFQYYEEEERQRGNFPDRFSGHQFPNYSSELNVNALLLGDSALYLCASSGATEATNEKLFFGSGTQLSVL.

The gene calls are TRBV30 and TRBJ2-5, with D perhaps TRBD1 (6 bases). The CDR3 runs 13 residues. V was shortened by 3 bases and J by 4 bases, with 12 bases between the two germline ends. The germline V gene encodes CDR1 GTSNPN and CDR2 SVGIG (reference sequence). The CDR3 DNA sequence: TGTGCCTGGAGGCCAGGGGCCCCAGAGACCCAGTACTTC. Its translation: CAWRPGAPETQYF. The full variable domain, with the rest looked up from reference TRBV30 and TRBJ2-5, is SQTIHQWPATLVQPVGSPLSLECTVEGTSNPNLYWYRQAAGRGLQLLFYSVGIGQISSEVPQNLSASRPQDRQFILSSKKLLLSDSGFYLCAWRPGAPETQYFGPGTRLLVL.

The V gene is TRBV5-6, the J gene TRBJ1-1; the D is unclear. Looked up from germline, CDR1 is SGHDT and CDR2 is YYEEEE. Trimming left V 4 bases short and J 5 bases short, with 9 bases between. CDR3 length equals 12 residues. CDR3 coding DNA: TGTGCCAGCAGCATTGTTGCTACTGAAGCTTTCTTT. Protein: CASSIVATEAFF.

The rearrangement links TRBV6-1 to TRBJ1-2; TRBD1 might be the D (5 bases). The CDR3 has 14 residues. Germline V CDR1 and CDR2: MNHNS, SASEGT. V lost 0 bases to trimming and J lost 6 bases, with 11 bases between them. CDR3 coding DNA: TGTGCCAGCAGTGAAGCGAATGGGGGGGATGGCTACACCTTC. Translated: CASSEANGGDGYTF.

The J gene is TRBJ2-5, the V gene TRBV7-9; D is unresolved. Trimming stripped 1 base from V and 5 bases from J, with 14 bases between. The CDR3 runs to 15 residues. Per the germline V gene, CDR1 is SEHNR and CDR2 is FQNEAQ (reference sequence). The CDR3 is CASSLESWVGETQYF. In nucleotides, the CDR3 is TGTGCCAGCAGCTTAGAATCCTGGGTAGGGGAGACCCAGTACTTC.

Only a few counts were recorded for this clone. The chain is built from TRBV6-5 and TRBJ2-7; TRBD2 agrees at 13 bases. V lost 4 bases, J lost 4 bases, and 4 bases stayed unmatched. The CDR3 consists of 15 residues. CDR1 is MNHEY, CDR2 SVGAGI, per germline. In nucleotides, the CDR3 is TGTGCCAGCAGTTCGGGACTAGCGGGATATTACGAGCAGTACTTC. Translating gives CASSSGLAGYYEQYF.

The rearrangement joins TRBV27 to TRBJ1-3; D call uncertain. The V end was cut by 5 bases, the J end by 0 bases, with 14 bases between. The germline CDR1 and CDR2 sequences are MNHEY and SMNVEV (reference sequence). The CDR3 is 16 residues long. The CDR3 here is CASSRTGFSSGNTIYF. The CDR3 bases are TGTGCCAGCAGTCGGACCGGGTTTAGCTCTGGAAACACCATATATTTT.

The CDR3 here is CASSLGAGVLGEAFF. The CDR3 DNA follows: TGTGCCAGCAGCTTGGGGGCCGGGGTTTTGGGTGAAGCTTTCTTT. The chain joins TRBV5-4 to TRBJ1-1; no clear D gene. Germline V gene sequence: CDR1 SGHNT, CDR2 YYREEE (reference sequence). The CDR3 runs 15 residues. The V end lost 0 bases, the J end lost 7 bases, and 16 bases lay between the germline ends.

The chain combines TRBV6-1 with TRBJ2-7; D possibly corresponds to TRBD2 (5 bases). The germline V and J ends were trimmed by 4 bases and 2 bases, with 12 bases remaining between them. Germline loops: CDR1 MNHNS, CDR2 SASEGT. The CDR3 runs 14 residues. CDR3 protein: CASSVSGLTYEQYF. The CDR3 region has the DNA TGTGCCAGCAGTGTCTCCGGACTGACCTACGAGCAGTACTTC.

This rearrangement joins TRBV5-6 to TRBJ2-1, with D perhaps matching TRBD1 (6 bases). Germline-derived CDR1 and CDR2 are SGHDT and YYEEEE. The V and J ends lost 5 bases and 2 bases respectively, with 11 bases between them. This CDR3 has 14 residues. CDR3 sequence: CASSRQGTYNEQFF. CDR3 DNA: TGTGCCAGCAGTCGGCAGGGGACCTACAATGAGCAGTTCTTC.

This clone was seen a few times. The rearrangement links TRBV6-5 to TRBJ2-3; a possible D gene is TRBD2 (5 bases). CDR1 and CDR2 from the germline V gene are MNHEY and SVGAGI. This CDR3 is 15 amino acids long. Trimming took off 7 bases at V and 4 bases at J, with 18 bases between the two ends. DNA for the CDR3: TGTGCCAGCAAATGGGCAAGGGAGTTCCCAGATACGCAGTATTTT. Encoded protein: CASKWAREFPDTQYF.

The V gene is TRBV29-1, the J gene TRBJ1-2; unclear D gene. Germline CDR1 SQVTM, CDR2 ANQGSEA. V lost 0 bases to trimming and J lost 0 bases, with 5 bases between them. CDR3 length equals 13 residues. CDR3 sequence reads: CSVEDAPNYGYTF. CDR3 nucleotide sequence: TGCAGCGTTGAAGATGCCCCTAACTATGGCTACACCTTC.

About this clone itself: Other nucleotide sequences from this sample produce the same CDR3. The chain is built from TRBV6-5 and TRBJ2-7, with TRBD2 matching over 12 bases. This CDR3 is 13 amino acids long. Losses at the gene ends were 8 bases for V and 5 bases for J; bases not matched to a gene: 4. Germline V gene sequence: CDR1 MNHEY, CDR2 SVGAGI. The chain's CDR3 is CASRLAGAHEQYF. The CDR3 DNA follows: TGTGCCAGCCGACTAGCGGGAGCCCACGAGCAGTACTTC.

Only one count was recorded for this clone. This chain connects TRBV7-6 to TRBJ2-5, with TRBD2 matching over 12 bases. The germline CDR1 and CDR2 sequences are SGHVS and FNYEAQ. CDR3 length: 15 residues. Unmatched junction bases numbered 7, after V lost 6 bases and J lost 5 bases. The CDR3 coding sequence is TGTGCCAGCAGACCGACTAGCGGGAGAACGGAGACCCAGTACTTC. Encoded protein: CASRPTSGRTETQYF.

The genes are TRBV6-1 and TRBJ2-7; weak D call: TRBD2 (6 bases). The CDR3 is 13 amino acids. CDR1 is MNHNS and CDR2 is SASEGT in the germline V gene. Between the trimmed V and J ends, which lost 8 bases and 4 bases, there was a span of 15 bases. The CDR3 bases are TGTGCCAGCCGGGACTTTCTCAGGTACGAGCAGTACTTC. This sequence encodes CASRDFLRYEQYF.

This sequence joins TRBV28 and TRBJ2-7; the D gene is possibly TRBD1 (6 bases). V lost 2 bases and J 0 bases, leaving 8 bases between the germline ends. Germline V lookup: CDR1 MDHEN, CDR2 SYDVKM. The CDR3 sequence is 14 residues long. The CDR3 here is CASSLEGVSYEQYF. The CDR3 coding sequence is TGTGCCAGCAGTTTAGAGGGGGTCTCCTACGAGCAGTACTTC.

This clone has only one observation. This chain links TRBV18 with TRBJ2-3, with 9 bases identical to TRBD2. The CDR3 totals 16 residues. V shed 6 bases and J 3 bases; nucleotides not matched to a gene: 10. The V gene's germline CDR1 is KGHSH and CDR2 LQKENI. CDR3 sequence (DNA): TGTGCCAGCTCGCAAAAAGGCCTAGCGGGAACAGATACGCAGTATTTT. This translates into CASSQKGLAGTDTQYF.

The chain joins TRBV9 to TRBJ2-3, with D tentatively TRBD1 (6 bases). With 0 bases removed from V and 10 bases from J, the gap between germline ends came to 21 bases. Germline CDR1 is SGDLS and CDR2 is YYNGEE. The CDR3 has 16 amino acids. CDR3 loop: CASSVGVARAGDPQYF. The CDR3 nucleotides read TGTGCCAGCAGCGTAGGGGTAGCGAGGGCAGGGGATCCGCAGTATTTT.

This sequence joins TRBV12-5 and TRBJ2-1; 8 bases match TRBD2. V lost 3 bases, J lost 4 bases, and 11 bases stayed unmatched. This CDR3 comprises 17 residues. Germline-derived CDR1 and CDR2 are LGHNT and FRNRAP. The CDR3 DNA follows: TGTGCTAGTGGTTTCTCAAGCGGGAGAGGGCTTTACAATGAGCAGTTCTTC. This sequence encodes CASGFSSGRGLYNEQFF. Full variable domain (remainder filled in from reference TRBV12-5 and TRBJ2-1): DARVTQTPRHKVTEMGQEVTMRCQPILGHNTVFWYRQTMMQGLELLAYFRNRAPLDDSGMPKDRFSAEMPDATLATLKIQPSEPRDSAVYFCASGFSSGRGLYNEQFFGPGTRLTVL.

This chain connects TRBV27 to TRBJ2-1, with 9 bases matching TRBD1. The germline V gene encodes CDR1 MNHEY and CDR2 SMNVEV (reference sequence). This CDR3 region has 14 residues. Trimming took 6 bases from V and 6 from J; bases not matched to a gene: 6. The DNA for the CDR3 is TGTGCCAGCAGGATTTGGACAGGGGTCAATGAGCAGTTCTTC. Translated, it gives CASRIWTGVNEQFF.